The present T cell receptor (beta chain) was sequenced within a study of CD4 T cells in relation to SARS-CoV-2 and coronaviruses. Study at large: Two subjects were Hispanic; patients were roughly 8 males and a few females. The study, taken as a whole, reports: Compared with monoreactive clones, crossreactive clones showed significantly weaker SARS-CoV-2 expansion. Culture-expanded clones reflect memory recall rather than primary priming during culture.

V shed 4 bases and J 3 bases; nucleotides not matched to a gene: 6. The CDR3 contains 15 residues. Germline CDR1 reads MDHEN; CDR2 reads SYDVKM. About this clone itself: The antigen remains undetermined.

Using immunoSEQ multiplex PCR, the repertoire was profiled, and TCRdb retains in-frame clones only, with some absent. This sample yields about 35,000 clones, of which 77% are seen a single time; around 21% belongs to the top ten. CD4 enrichment then naive enrichment separated naive from memory CD4+ cells. This chain joins TRBV28 and TRBJ2-5; 9 positions agree with TRBD1. The sample was memory CD4+ T cells from PBMCs, cultured in vitro. The TCR sequence derives from an adult with COVID-19. Here the CDR3 DNA reads TGTGCCAGCAGTTCGTCGGGACAGGGAGAAGAGACCCAGTACTTC. Amino acid sequence: CASSSSGQGEETQYF.